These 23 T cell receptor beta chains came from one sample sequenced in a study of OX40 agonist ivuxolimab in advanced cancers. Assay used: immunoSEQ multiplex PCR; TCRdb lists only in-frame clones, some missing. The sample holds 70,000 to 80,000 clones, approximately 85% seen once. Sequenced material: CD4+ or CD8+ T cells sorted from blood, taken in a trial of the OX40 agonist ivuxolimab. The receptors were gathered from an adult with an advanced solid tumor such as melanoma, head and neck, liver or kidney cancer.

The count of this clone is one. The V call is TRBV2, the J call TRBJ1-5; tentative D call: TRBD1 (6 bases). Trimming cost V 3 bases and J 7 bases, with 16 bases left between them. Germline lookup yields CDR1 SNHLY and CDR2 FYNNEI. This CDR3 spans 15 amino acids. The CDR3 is CASSEGAGAGQPQHF. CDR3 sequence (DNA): TGTGCCAGCAGTGAGGGGGCAGGGGCCGGGCAGCCCCAGCATTTT.

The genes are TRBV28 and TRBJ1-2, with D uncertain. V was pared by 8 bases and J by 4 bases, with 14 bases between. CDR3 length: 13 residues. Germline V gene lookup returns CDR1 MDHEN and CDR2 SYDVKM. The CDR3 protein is CASQRGPSYGYTF. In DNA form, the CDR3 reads TGTGCCAGCCAACGCGGCCCTAGCTATGGCTACACCTTC.

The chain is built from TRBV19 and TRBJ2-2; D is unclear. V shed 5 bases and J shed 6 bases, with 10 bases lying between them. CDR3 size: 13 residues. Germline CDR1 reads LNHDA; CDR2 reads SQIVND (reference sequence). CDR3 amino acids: CASSPFGSGELFF. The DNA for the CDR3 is TGTGCCAGTAGTCCCTTCGGATCCGGGGAGCTGTTTTTT.

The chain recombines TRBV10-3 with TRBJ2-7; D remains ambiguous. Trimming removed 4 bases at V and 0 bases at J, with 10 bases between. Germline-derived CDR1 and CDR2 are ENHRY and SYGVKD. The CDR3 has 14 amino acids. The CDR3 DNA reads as TGTGCCATCAGTGCTTCCGCCAGCTCCTACGAGCAGTACTTC. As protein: CAISASASSYEQYF.

CDR3 coding DNA: TGTGCCAGCAGCTTGGTTTGGGGCGGGGGAACCCAGTACTTC. It translates to CASSLVWGGGTQYF. This chain links TRBV5-8 with TRBJ2-5, with 7 bases lining up with TRBD2. The CDR3 loop spans 14 amino acids. Germline trimming cut 0 bases from V and 8 bases from J; bases unmatched to any gene: 7. Germline CDR1 SGHTS, CDR2 YDEGEE.

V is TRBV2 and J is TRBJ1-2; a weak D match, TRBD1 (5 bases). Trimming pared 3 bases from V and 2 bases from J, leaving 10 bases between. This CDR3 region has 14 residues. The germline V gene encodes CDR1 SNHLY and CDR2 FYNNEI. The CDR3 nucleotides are TGTGCCAGCAGTGAGGGGGTCGCGAACTATGGCTACACCTTC. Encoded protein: CASSEGVANYGYTF.

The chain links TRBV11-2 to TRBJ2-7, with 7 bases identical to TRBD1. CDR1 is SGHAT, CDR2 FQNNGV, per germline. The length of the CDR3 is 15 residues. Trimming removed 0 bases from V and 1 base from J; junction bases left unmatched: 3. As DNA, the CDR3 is TGTGCCAGCAGCTTAGATGGGGGACAGTCCTACGAGCAGTACTTC. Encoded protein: CASSLDGGQSYEQYF.

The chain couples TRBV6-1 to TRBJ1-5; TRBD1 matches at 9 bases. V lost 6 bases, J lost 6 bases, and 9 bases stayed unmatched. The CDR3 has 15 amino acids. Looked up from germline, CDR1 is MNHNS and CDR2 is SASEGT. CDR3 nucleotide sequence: TGTGCCAGCAGCCGGGGACAGGGAAGAACTCAGCCCCAGCATTTT. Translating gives CASSRGQGRTQPQHF.

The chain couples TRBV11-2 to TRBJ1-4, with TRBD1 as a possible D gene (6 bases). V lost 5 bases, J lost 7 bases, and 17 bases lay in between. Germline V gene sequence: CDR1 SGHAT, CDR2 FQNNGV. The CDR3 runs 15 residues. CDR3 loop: CASSPPGTRSEKLFF. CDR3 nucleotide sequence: TGTGCCAGCAGCCCCCCCGGGACAAGAAGTGAAAAACTGTTTTTT.

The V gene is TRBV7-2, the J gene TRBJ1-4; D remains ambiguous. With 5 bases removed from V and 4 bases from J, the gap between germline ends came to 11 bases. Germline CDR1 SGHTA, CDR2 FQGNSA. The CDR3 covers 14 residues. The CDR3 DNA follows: TGTGCCAGCAGCCCAACAGTTCATAATGAAAAACTGTTTTTT. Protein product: CASSPTVHNEKLFF.

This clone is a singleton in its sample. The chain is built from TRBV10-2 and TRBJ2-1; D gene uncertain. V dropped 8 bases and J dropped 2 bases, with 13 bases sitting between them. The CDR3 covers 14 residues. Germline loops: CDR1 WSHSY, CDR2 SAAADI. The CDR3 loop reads CASRQGPTYNEQFF. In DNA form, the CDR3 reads TGCGCCAGCCGTCAAGGCCCCACCTACAATGAGCAGTTCTTC.

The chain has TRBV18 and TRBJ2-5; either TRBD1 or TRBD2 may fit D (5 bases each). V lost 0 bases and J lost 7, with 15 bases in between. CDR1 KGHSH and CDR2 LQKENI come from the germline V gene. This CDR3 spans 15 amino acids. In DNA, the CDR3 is TGTGCCAGCTCACCACCGGCAGGGATTGAGGGGACCCAGTACTTC. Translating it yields CASSPPAGIEGTQYF.

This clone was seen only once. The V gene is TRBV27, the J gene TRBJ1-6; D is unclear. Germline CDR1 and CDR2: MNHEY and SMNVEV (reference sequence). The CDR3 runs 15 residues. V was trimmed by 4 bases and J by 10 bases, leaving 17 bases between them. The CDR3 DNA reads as TGTGCCAGCAGTTGGTCCCCCAAGTCGGGATCACCCCTCCACTTT. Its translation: CASSWSPKSGSPLHF.

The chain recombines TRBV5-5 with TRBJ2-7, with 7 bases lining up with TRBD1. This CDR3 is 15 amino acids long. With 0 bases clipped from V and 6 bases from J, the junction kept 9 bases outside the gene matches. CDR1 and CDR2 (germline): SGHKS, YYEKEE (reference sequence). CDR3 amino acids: CASSLAVRGKSEQYF. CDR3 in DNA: TGTGCCAGCAGCTTGGCGGTCAGGGGGAAAAGCGAGCAGTACTTC.

For the CDR3, the DNA is TGTGCCAGCTCATCCGGGACCAACGACGAGCAGTACTTC. Its translation: CASSSGTNDEQYF. The chain links TRBV18 to TRBJ2-7; possibly TRBD1 or TRBD2 for D (5 bases each). Germline CDR1 KGHSH, CDR2 LQKENI. The CDR3 consists of 13 residues. V lost 5 bases, J lost 5 bases, and 13 bases lay in between.

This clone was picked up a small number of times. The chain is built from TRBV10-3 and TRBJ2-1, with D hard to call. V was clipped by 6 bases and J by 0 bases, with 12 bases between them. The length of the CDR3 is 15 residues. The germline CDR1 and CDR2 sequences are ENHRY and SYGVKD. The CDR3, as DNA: TGTGCCATCAGGCCCAGAGGTGCCTCCTACAATGAGCAGTTCTTC. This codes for CAIRPRGASYNEQFF.

CDR3 bases: TGTGCCAGCAGCTTAACGAGCGGGGAGCTGTTTTTT. Its translation: CASSLTSGELFF. The chain links TRBV11-3 to TRBJ2-2; no firm D call. The CDR3 is 12 amino acids. The ends were cut back, 2 bases at V and 7 bases at J, with 5 bases in the middle. Germline V gene lookup returns CDR1 SGHNT and CDR2 YENEEA.

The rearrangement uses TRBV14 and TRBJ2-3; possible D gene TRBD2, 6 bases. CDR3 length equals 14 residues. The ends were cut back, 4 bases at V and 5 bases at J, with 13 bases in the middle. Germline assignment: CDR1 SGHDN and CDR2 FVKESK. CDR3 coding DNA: TGTGCCAGCAGCCTGAGACTAGATGGAGATACGCAGTATTTT. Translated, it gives CASSLRLDGDTQYF.

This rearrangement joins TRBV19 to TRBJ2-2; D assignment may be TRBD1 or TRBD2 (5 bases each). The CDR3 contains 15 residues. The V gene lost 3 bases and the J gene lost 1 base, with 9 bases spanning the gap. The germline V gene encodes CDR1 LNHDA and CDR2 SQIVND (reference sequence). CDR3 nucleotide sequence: TGTGCCAGTAGTATTAATGGGGGGAACACCGGGGAGCTGTTTTTT. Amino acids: CASSINGGNTGELFF.

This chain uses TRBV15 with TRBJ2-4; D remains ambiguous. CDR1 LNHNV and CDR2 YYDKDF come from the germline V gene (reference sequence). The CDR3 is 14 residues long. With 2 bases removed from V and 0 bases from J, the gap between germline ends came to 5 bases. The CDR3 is CATSRPRAKNIQYF. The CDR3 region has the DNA TGTGCCACCAGCAGACCAAGAGCCAAAAACATTCAGTACTTC.

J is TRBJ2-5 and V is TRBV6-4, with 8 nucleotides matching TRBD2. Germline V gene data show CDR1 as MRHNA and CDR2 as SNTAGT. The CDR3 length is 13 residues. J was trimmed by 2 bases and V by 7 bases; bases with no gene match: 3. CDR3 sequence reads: CASMTSEQETQYF. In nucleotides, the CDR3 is TGTGCCAGCATGACTAGCGAACAAGAGACCCAGTACTTC.

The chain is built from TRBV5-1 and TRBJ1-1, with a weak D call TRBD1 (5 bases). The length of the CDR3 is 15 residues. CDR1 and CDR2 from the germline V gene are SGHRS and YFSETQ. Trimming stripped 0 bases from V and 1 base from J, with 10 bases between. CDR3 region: CASSLARQKNTEAFF. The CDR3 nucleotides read TGCGCCAGCAGCTTGGCGCGACAGAAGAACACTGAAGCTTTCTTT.

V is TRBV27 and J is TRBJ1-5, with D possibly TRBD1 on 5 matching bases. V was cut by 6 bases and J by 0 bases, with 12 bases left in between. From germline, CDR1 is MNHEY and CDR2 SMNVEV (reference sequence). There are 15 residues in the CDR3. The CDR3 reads CASSPRVYSNQPQHF. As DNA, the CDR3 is TGTGCCAGCAGCCCCAGGGTGTATAGCAATCAGCCCCAGCATTTT.